What follows are 18 T cell receptor beta chains derived from one specimen sequenced in a study of cytomegalovirus exposure and HLA in healthy donors. With 60 Vbeta and 13 Jbeta primers, the PCR was carried out. The table came from immunoSEQ multiplex PCR; TCRdb's copy has only in-frame clones and leaves some out. The sample has over 150,000 clones, 65% to 85% seen once. The material sequenced was PBMCs. The origin of the receptors is a woman younger than 35 in good health and CMV-seronegative.

The chain is built from TRBV25-1 and TRBJ2-7; 12 positions match TRBD2. The CDR3 contains 14 residues. From germline, CDR1 is MGHDK and CDR2 SYGVNS. Trimming removed 5 bases from V and 7 bases from J; junction bases left unmatched: 6. For the CDR3, the DNA is TGTGCCAGCAGTAAGACTAGCGGGAGCGGGGAGCAGTACTTC. Residues: CASSKTSGSGEQYF.

V is TRBV19 and J is TRBJ1-1; no firm D call. Germline CDR1 LNHDA, CDR2 SQIVND (reference sequence). V dropped 3 bases and J dropped 2 bases, with 7 bases sitting between them. CDR3 length: 13 residues. As DNA, the CDR3 is TGTGCCAGTAGTATTACAGCCAACACTGAAGCTTTCTTT. Amino acid sequence: CASSITANTEAFF.

This rearrangement joins TRBV6-1 to TRBJ2-7, with D possibly matching TRBD1 (6 bases). Trimming removed 2 bases at V and 5 bases at J, with 19 bases between. This CDR3 contains 16 residues. Germline V gene sequence: CDR1 MNHNS, CDR2 SASEGT. The CDR3 sequence is CASSELFWQGRNEQYF. The CDR3 bases are TGTGCCAGCAGTGAATTATTTTGGCAGGGGAGAAACGAGCAGTACTTC.

CDR3 nucleotides: TGTGCCAGCAGTTTGGGTCGGGTTGAAAAACTGTTTTTT. It specifies CASSLGRVEKLFF. The V and J genes are TRBV28 and TRBJ1-4; no firm D call. The germline V gene encodes CDR1 MDHEN and CDR2 SYDVKM. The germline V and J ends were trimmed by 3 bases and 7 bases, with 9 bases remaining between them. This CDR3 is built from 13 residues.

This rearrangement joins TRBV19 to TRBJ2-2, with D tentatively TRBD2 (7 bases). The CDR3 runs 18 residues. Trimming took 3 bases from V and 0 from J, leaving 17 bases between them. Germline lookup yields CDR1 LNHDA and CDR2 SQIVND (reference sequence). The chain's CDR3 is CASSMLWGGPPNTGELFF. CDR3 nucleotides: TGTGCCAGTAGTATGCTGTGGGGGGGGCCGCCGAACACCGGGGAGCTGTTTTTT.

This chain uses TRBV28 with TRBJ1-5; possibly TRBD1 for D (5 bases). The CDR3 is made up of 14 amino acids. Trimming took off 3 bases at V and 7 bases at J, with 13 bases between the two ends. From germline, CDR1 is MDHEN and CDR2 SYDVKM. The CDR3 region is CASSFSGGTQPQHF. Written as DNA, the CDR3 is TGTGCCAGCAGTTTTTCGGGAGGGACCCAGCCCCAGCATTTT.

V and J are TRBV28 and TRBJ2-7; D is possibly TRBD2 (5 bases). The V end lost 4 bases, the J end lost 1 base, and 14 bases lay between the germline ends. CDR1 is MDHEN, CDR2 SYDVKM, per germline. This CDR3 spans 15 amino acids. The CDR3 reads CASSSPPSGSYEQYF. CDR3 sequence (DNA): TGTGCCAGCAGTTCTCCCCCCTCGGGGTCCTACGAGCAGTACTTC.

This chain links TRBV6-6 with TRBJ1-1, with D unresolved. Trimming removed 0 bases from V and 7 bases from J, with 15 bases in between. Germline V gene lookup returns CDR1 MNHNY and CDR2 SVGAGI (reference sequence). The CDR3 covers 15 residues. For the CDR3, the DNA is TGTGCCAGCAGTTACTCGAAGTCCCTGACAAGTGAAGCTTTCTTT. It specifies CASSYSKSLTSEAFF.

The rearrangement joins TRBV18 to TRBJ2-5, with 10 bases that match TRBD1. After removal of 1 base from V and 4 bases from J, the junction contained 0 bases not matched to a gene. There are 14 residues in the CDR3. Germline CDR1 reads KGHSH; CDR2 reads LQKENI. The CDR3 loop is CASSPRTGGETQYF. The CDR3 DNA follows: TGTGCCAGCTCACCACGGACAGGGGGAGAGACCCAGTACTTC. The full variable domain, completed using reference TRBV18 and TRBJ2-5, is NAGVMQNPRHLVRRRGQEARLRCSPMKGHSHVYWYRQLPEEGLKFMVYLQKENIIDESGMPKERFSAEFPKEGPSILRIQQVVRGDSAAYFCASSPRTGGETQYFGPGTRLLVL.

This rearrangement joins TRBV29-1 to TRBJ2-7; weak D call: TRBD1 (6 bases). The V and J ends lost 8 bases and 4 bases respectively, with 24 bases between them. The CDR3 covers 15 residues. Germline assignment: CDR1 SQVTM and CDR2 ANQGSEA. The CDR3 region is CSTWTEGRSTYEQYF. The DNA for the CDR3 is TGCAGCACCTGGACAGAGGGACGATCGACATACGAGCAGTACTTC.

With respect to this clone: The junction and the germline gene differ at one end; a read error may be behind it. The rearrangement uses TRBV6-5 and TRBJ1-1, with D unresolved. CDR3 size: 14 residues. CDR1 MNHEY and CDR2 SVGAGI come from the germline V gene. The CDR3 region has the DNA TGTGCCAGCAGTTACTCGCAAACGGCGGCTGAGGCTTTCTTT. Translated, it gives CASSYSQTAAEAFF.

Written as DNA, the CDR3 is TGTGCCAGTAGTAACCACCGGGACTGGACAAATGAGCAGTTCTTC. It is translated as CASSNHRDWTNEQFF. V is TRBV19 and J is TRBJ2-1; possible D gene TRBD2, 6 bases. The CDR3 contains 15 residues. The germline gives CDR1 LNHDA, CDR2 SQIVND (reference sequence). V dropped 4 bases and J dropped 7 bases, with 17 bases sitting between them.

This clone was seen a few times. The rearrangement uses TRBV5-6 and TRBJ2-7, with TRBD1 matching over 7 bases. This CDR3 contains 15 residues. CDR1 SGHDT and CDR2 YYEEEE come from the germline V gene. With V trimmed by 4 bases and J by 2 bases, 9 bases remained unmatched. The CDR3 reads CASSLGTVATYEQYF. The CDR3 nucleotides are TGTGCCAGCAGCCTAGGGACAGTAGCAACCTACGAGCAGTACTTC.

This chain uses TRBV29-1 with TRBJ1-2; D is perhaps TRBD1 (6 bases). Germline-derived CDR1 and CDR2 are SQVTM and ANQGSEA. The CDR3 is made up of 16 amino acids. V was clipped by 4 bases and J by 7 bases, with 25 bases between them. The CDR3 coding sequence is TGCAGCGTTGGTTCGGGGGGCGAAGTTGTAGTTCGTGGCTACACCTTC. It yields the protein CSVGSGGEVVVRGYTF.

The chain recombines TRBV7-9 with TRBJ2-3; possibly TRBD2 for D (6 bases). The germline V and J ends were trimmed by 4 bases and 2 bases, with 10 bases remaining between them. In germline, CDR1 is SEHNR, CDR2 FQNEAQ (reference sequence). The CDR3 extends over 14 amino acids. This CDR3 reads CASSSSGVTDTQYF. The CDR3 DNA reads as TGTGCCAGCAGCTCGTCGGGGGTCACAGATACGCAGTATTTT. Full variable domain (remainder filled in from reference TRBV7-9 and TRBJ2-3): DTGVSQNPRHKITKRGQNVTFRCDPISEHNRLYWYRQTLGQGPEFLTYFQNEAQLEKSRLLSDRFSAERPKGSFSTLEIQRTEQGDSAMYLCASSSSGVTDTQYFGPGTRLTVL.

This chain uses TRBV7-3 with TRBJ2-1; D is perhaps TRBD1 (6 bases). CDR1 is SGHTA, CDR2 FQGTGA, per germline. This CDR3 has 13 residues. V gave up 5 bases and J gave up 10 bases, with 15 bases separating them. The CDR3 loop reads CASSQIEGEEQFF. The CDR3 coding sequence is TGTGCCAGCAGCCAAATAGAGGGGGAGGAGCAGTTCTTC. The complete variable domain, with remaining parts taken from reference TRBV7-3 and TRBJ2-1, reads GAGVSQTPSNKVTEKGKYVELRCDPISGHTALYWYRQSLGQGPEFLIYFQGTGAADDSGLPNDRFFAVRPEGSVSTLKIQRTERGDSAVYLCASSQIEGEEQFFGPGTRLTVL.

J is TRBJ2-7 and V is TRBV10-2, with 11 bases fitting TRBD2. This CDR3 region has 14 residues. V dropped 7 bases and J dropped 6; count of bases not matched to a gene: 8. The V gene's germline CDR1 is WSHSY and CDR2 SAAADI. The CDR3 protein is CASNQLAGVPEQYF. CDR3 DNA: TGCGCCAGCAATCAACTAGCGGGAGTCCCCGAGCAGTACTTC.

The rearrangement uses TRBV10-2 and TRBJ1-1, with 8 bases aligning to TRBD1. Germline trimming cut 6 bases from V and 4 bases from J; bases unmatched to any gene: 13. Germline CDR1 WSHSY, CDR2 SAAADI. The CDR3 is made up of 16 amino acids. For the CDR3, the DNA is TGCGCCAGCAGCGAAACCCCAGGGGGCGCCGGCACTGAAGCTTTCTTT. Translating it yields CASSETPGGAGTEAFF.